The clone carrying this TCR beta chain was counted ten times or more. What it recognizes is unknown. Synthesis of cDNA was accomplished via 5'RACE employing 10-nucleotide random UMIs. MiXCR was run by TCRdb on the 5' RACE reads, yielding one entry per CDR3 protein. The sample shows roughly 49,000 distinct CDR3 sequences, around 13% of them seen only once. Time point here: longitudinal time-point 2. Source material was 2 million unsorted PBMCs, stored at -80 °C in RNAlater. The V and J ends lost 6 bases and 0 bases respectively, with 14 bases between them. The germline V gene has CDR1 DFQATT and CDR2 SNEGSKA (reference sequence). The CDR3 runs 14 residues. The sample originates from a study of neurological immune-mediated disorders. Whole-study results and caveats: Multiple sclerosis, the disease with the least TCR clonal expansion, fell below healthy controls, whereas HTLV-1-associated myelopathy showed the most.

The source of this sequence is a male donor with HTLV-1-associated myelopathy (HAM/TSP). V gene TRBV20-1 combines with J gene TRBJ1-2, with D unclear. Sequenced material: PBMCs. As DNA, the CDR3 is TGCAGTGCGATACGCCGGGAAGCTAACTATGGCTACACCTTC. Protein product: CSAIRREANYGYTF.